This T cell receptor beta chain was sequenced during a study of shared clonotypes between healthy human individuals. The study, taken as a whole, reports: Having only a few donors restricted how much genetic and exposure-history diversity was captured. A handful of donors held 5% to 5.5% of naive CD4 clonotypes in common. Unshared clonotypes carried lower generation probabilities than those common to all four donors.

TCRdb's copy holds only in-frame clones and misses some; the assay was immunoSEQ multiplex PCR. Of more than 500,000 clones listed, 90% to 96% were seen once; the top ten hold about 0.06%. As concerns this clone: Antigen specificity is unknown. The sample holds other DNA sequences that translate to the same CDR3.

The CDR3 runs to 11 residues. Looked up from germline, CDR1 is DFQATT and CDR2 is SNEGSKA (reference sequence). V was pared by 7 bases and J by 3 bases, with 9 bases between. The TCR comes from a woman in her thirties in good health. The chain carries TRBV20-1 and TRBJ2-5; possibly TRBD1 for D (5 bases). The specimen was naive CD4+ T cells sorted from blood. Regarding subset: CD45RA+ positively selected. CDR3 residues: CSGTREETQYF. The DNA for the CDR3 is TGCAGTGGGACAAGGGAAGAGACCCAGTACTTC.